This T cell receptor (beta chain) was documented in a study of blood T cell repertoires in COVID-19. The data were produced by immunoSEQ multiplex PCR, yet TCRdb's version contains in-frame clones alone and is incomplete. The sample includes fewer than 100,000 clones, roughly 83% of them seen just once. Germline loops: CDR1 LNHNV, CDR2 YYDKDF (reference sequence). Trimming removed 8 bases from V and 4 bases from J; junction bases left unmatched: 9. The CDR3 loop spans 15 amino acids. This clonotype was obtained from a human donor in a cohort sampled during active COVID-19. J is TRBJ1-3 and V is TRBV15, with TRBD1 matching 9 bases. Specimen: peripheral blood. This chain's CDR3 is CATFQTGGYGNTIYF. The CDR3 DNA is TGTGCCACCTTCCAAACAGGGGGCTACGGAAACACCATATATTTT.